This T cell receptor beta chain was sequenced during a study of blood T cell repertoires in COVID-19. Profiling relied on immunoSEQ multiplex PCR, and the TCRdb table lists in-frame clones only, not all of them. The repertoire includes about 220,000 clones, 88% of them detected once, and about 15% sits in the top ten. Germline-derived CDR1 and CDR2 are SEHNR and FQNEAQ (reference sequence). The CDR3 is 13 amino acids. V lost 5 bases and J lost 13; bases outside the gene matches: 5. Sequences were obtained from PBMCs or T cells enriched from blood (not recorded which). The receptor was derived from a woman aged 45-65 years with acute COVID-19. This chain links TRBV7-9 with TRBJ1-6; 10 bases match TRBD1. The CDR3 bases are TGTGCCAGCAGCCTAGGGACAGGGGAGCCCCTCCACTTT. It is translated as CASSLGTGEPLHF.